Each of the 8 T cell receptor beta chains below was sequenced from the same sample in a study of blood T cell repertoires in COVID-19. Generated by immunoSEQ multiplex PCR, the TCRdb table keeps only in-frame clones and is missing some. Of roughly 140,000 clones listed, over 60% are singletons. The material sequenced was peripheral blood. These receptors all come from a woman of 80 years or more with acute or convalescent COVID-19.

The gene calls are TRBV27 and TRBJ2-2; 7 nucleotides align to TRBD2. The CDR3 length is 15 residues. Germline CDR1 reads MNHEY; CDR2 reads SMNVEV (reference sequence). The junction had 7 bases not matched to a gene; V was cut back by 4 bases and J by 5 bases. The CDR3 region has the DNA TGTGCCAGCAGTTCTACAGCGGGACGGACCGGGGAGCTGTTTTTT. This encodes CASSSTAGRTGELFF.

This chain uses TRBV18 with TRBJ2-2, with a weak D call TRBD1 (5 bases). V shed 0 bases and J shed 6 bases, with 8 bases lying between them. The CDR3 is 14 residues long. In germline, CDR1 is KGHSH, CDR2 LQKENI. The CDR3, as DNA: TGTGCCAGCTCACCACCAGGGGAATCCGGGGAGCTGTTTTTT. Translating gives CASSPPGESGELFF.

This clone was recorded once. The genes are TRBV19 and TRBJ2-7; 10 bases agree with TRBD2. With V trimmed by 1 base and J by 5 bases, 11 bases remained unmatched. CDR1 and CDR2 from the germline V gene are LNHDA and SQIVND (reference sequence). CDR3 length: 17 residues. The DNA of the CDR3 is TGTGCCAGTAGTATAGGGTCCCTAGCGGGAGTGAGGAACGAGCAGTACTTC. Protein sequence: CASSIGSLAGVRNEQYF.

This clone was seen only a few times. The chain uses TRBV5-1 and TRBJ2-1; D perhaps matches TRBD2 (5 bases). In germline, CDR1 is SGHRS, CDR2 YFSETQ. The V end lost 0 bases, the J end lost 0 bases, and 13 bases lay between the germline ends. The CDR3 runs to 17 residues. The CDR3 here is CASSLAVGSPSYNEQFF. DNA of the CDR3: TGCGCCAGCAGCTTGGCCGTAGGGAGCCCCTCCTACAATGAGCAGTTCTTC.

V gene TRBV7-8 combines with J gene TRBJ2-7; D not resolved. V was pared by 5 bases and J by 4 bases, with 15 bases between. This CDR3 region has 14 residues. Per the germline V gene, CDR1 is SGHVS and CDR2 is FQNEAQ. CDR3 nucleotide sequence: TGTGCCAGCAGCCTAGGGTATCTGGCTTACGAGCAGTACTTC. It is translated as CASSLGYLAYEQYF.

This chain uses TRBV27 with TRBJ1-4; 11 positions match TRBD1. V lost 5 bases, J lost 10 bases, and 3 bases stayed unmatched. Germline V gene lookup returns CDR1 MNHEY and CDR2 SMNVEV (reference sequence). This CDR3 is built from 13 residues. The CDR3 bases are TGTGCCAGCAGTCCGGGACAGGGGGGAAAACTGTTTTTT. It encodes CASSPGQGGKLFF.

This clone was recorded only once. The chain joins TRBV5-4 to TRBJ1-1; D is possibly TRBD1 (6 bases). V was cut by 3 bases and J by 1 base, with 10 bases left in between. CDR3 length: 14 residues. Germline V CDR1 and CDR2: SGHNT, YYREEE (reference sequence). CDR3 residues: CASSSTTGNTEAFF. DNA for the CDR3: TGTGCCAGCAGCTCAACGACAGGGAACACTGAAGCTTTCTTT.

This clone was counted only a few times. The genes are TRBV2 and TRBJ2-7; the match to TRBD1 covers 8 bases. CDR3 length: 14 residues. The V segment lost 5 bases and the J segment 4 bases; nucleotides outside the gene matches: 7. CDR1 is SNHLY and CDR2 is FYNNEI in the germline V gene. As DNA, the CDR3 is TGTGCCAGCAGTATCCAGACAGGGGAATACGAGCAGTACTTC. Its protein is CASSIQTGEYEQYF.